This T cell receptor (beta chain) was recorded in a study of cytomegalovirus exposure and HLA in healthy donors (dated by TCRdb to 2016 to 2017). Study-wide context: In an earlier analysis of some 550 of the donors, approximately 260 Gb of sequence data and some 120 million unique TCR beta sequences from about 190 million T cells were reported. An early release that covered 500 to 800 HLA-typed donors contained around 330 gigabases of sequencing data and tens of millions of unique TCR sequences. Of the roughly 400 genotyped donors, 75% to 85% were placed in the genetic ancestry cluster associated with self-reported Caucasian donors. The study was designed to test whether signatures of past pathogen exposure could be identified by cataloging public T cell receptors. The T cell repertoires of under 750 subjects were profiled by immunosequencing and related to cytomegalovirus serostatus. Along with the approximately 650-subject first cohort, a separate validation cohort of around 120 different subjects was used. The study combined high-throughput TCR immunosequencing, statistical association of individual TCRs with disease status, and machine learning to predict cytomegalovirus infection status. In a later analysis, previously published TCR beta repertoires from 670 or so donors were re-analyzed and high-resolution HLA genotyping was added so that TCR occurrence patterns could be studied. Rather than using new phenotypic data, the later analysis identified candidate immune exposures from TCR beta sequences and from how often those sequences occurred across donors. In an earlier analysis of over 550 of the donors, high-throughput TCR beta sequencing was used to judge whether each TCR beta V gene segment behaved as functional or pseudogenic. Donor age, sex, ethnicity and CMV serostatus were collected together with the repertoire data. In a later genetic analysis, genome-wide SNP genotypes for about three fifths of the roughly 670 donors were used, and that subset was treated as a discovery cohort. All discovery cohort repertoires had been generated using a single sequencing platform. HLA typing included class I and class II loci at four-digit resolution. Typing coverage differed by locus: A, B, C, DRB1 and DQB1 were typed in roughly 629-640 donors, DQA1 in roughly 500, DPA1 in roughly 590, and DPB1 in around 490. Roughly five DR-DQ haplotypes were handled as single units for association and clustering because linkage in the cohort was strong. Across some 400 genotyped donors of the cohort, an average of approximately 220,000 unique TCR beta nucleotide sequences per donor were sequenced, and roughly 20% of those sequences were non-productive.

As concerns this clone: What this receptor recognizes is not known. Per-base qualities were not stored, and no clone one base away is much larger.

Germline trimming amounts to 0 bases on V and 3 bases on J, with 3 as the count of junction bases outside the gene matches. Reading from cysteine to phenylalanine, the CDR3 counts 14 amino acids. The read is trimmed to its CDR3 DNA, 42 bases read in frame from base 1. Sequences SGHRS (CDR1) and YFSETQ (CDR2) are obtained from the germline V gene. Results the study describes overall, beyond this receptor: A later analysis associated 15,000 to 20,000 TCR beta sequences with specific HLA alleles at a false discovery rate of 0.05. V-gene and J-gene trimming of TCR beta chains was associated with a missense DCLRE1C variant in a later genetic analysis, and the association was replicated in an independent cohort. While some public TCRs were present in many individuals, most TCR sequences turned up only very rarely across donors. In vitro tests confirmed that a few of the cytomegalovirus-associated TCR beta chains recognize cytomegalovirus antigens. Roughly 15 rarely observed V segments, including chromosome 9 orphons, were excluded from the earlier analysis of a few hundred of the donors because counts were too low. According to the authors, the approach could potentially be generalized to other disease states and immunological phenotypes. A later analysis found that TCR association rates varied across HLA loci, with DRB1 alleles showing the most associated TCRs and HLA-C alleles the fewest. Only TCR beta chains were sequenced in this cohort, and the absence of alpha or paired-chain data limited detectable features. Because HLA typing was missing for some donors at each locus, association tests included only the typed subset. The classifier was reported to diagnose cytomegalovirus status with high specificity and sensitivity in both the original and validation cohorts. In the study, around 150 TCR beta chains were listed as associated with cytomegalovirus. Linkage disequilibrium might explain the correlated functional status among segregating V segments, but an unknown experimental factor could not be ruled out. The only immune exposure information available for the cohort was CMV serostatus. A further reported finding was that TCR beta sequences accurately predicted the HLA-A and HLA-B alleles for most subjects in the first cohort. Several of the top co-occurrence clusters appeared to be linked to parvovirus B19, influenza, CMV and Epstein-Barr virus, according to a later analysis. In an earlier analysis of around 500 of the donors, most TCR beta V segments appeared in productive rearrangements about 90% or about 30% of the time, broadly matching IMGT annotations. Presence/absence analyses assumed roughly uniform sequencing depth across donors, an assumption that may not hold. The sequencing pipeline was judged likely to have produced a cluster of highly shared sequence variants as a technical artifact. Some IMGT-functional V segments, including TRBV6-2 and TRBV6-3, could not be distinguished by the 87-base-pair reads and were therefore excluded. In a later analysis, most CMV-associated TCR beta chains were found to appear HLA-restricted, with HLA associations seemingly driven largely by CMV exposure. Strong co-occurrence of HLA alleles, especially DR and DQ, made assigning TCR associations to individual alleles difficult. In a later analysis, HLA-associated TCR beta chains were found to be more clonally expanded and to have lower generation probabilities than equally common non-associated chains. In a later genetic analysis, fewer N-insertions in productive TCRs were reported among donors in an Asian-associated ancestry cluster than the approximately 670-donor mean.

The cohort comprised 670 or so healthy bone marrow donors. All cohort members were sampled while nominally healthy, although unrecorded immune exposures were likely present. The donor was CMV seronegative and belonged to the group of 350 or so seronegative cohort members. Each donor provided a peripheral blood sample, and peripheral blood mononuclear cells were used for TCR beta sequencing. Genomic DNA extraction from the blood cell samples was performed with the Qiagen DNeasy Blood Extraction Kit. Library generation was performed with the immunoSEQ multiplex PCR assay. For the multiplex PCR, a mixture combining 60 forward primers for TCR Vbeta segments and 13 reverse primers for TCR Jbeta segments was used. The CDR3 region of rearranged TCR beta genes was amplified from genomic DNA by a multiplex PCR assay. On the Illumina HiSeq System, the amplified TCR beta libraries were sequenced as 87-base-pair reads. The original pipeline was this. A later analysis tallied some 79 million unique TCR beta chains across the 660 or so repertoires, and some 10 million of those chains were shared by two or more donors. Raw reads were error-corrected and collapsed into unique sequences by a nearest-neighbor algorithm in which closely related sequences were merged to remove PCR and sequencing errors. Alignment of CDR3 sequences to IMGT reference sequences was used to assign V, D and J gene segments. Each retained sequence needed at least a six-nucleotide match to both a V gene segment and a J gene segment. Rearrangements were classified as productive when the CDR3 lacked stop codons and remained in frame with V and J, and all other rearrangements were classified as non-productive. Following IMGT convention, CDR3 was defined as the stretch from the second conserved V-encoded cysteine up to the conserved J-encoded phenylalanine. Sequences without an unambiguous match to a single V gene segment were excluded from the earlier analysis of 450 to 650 of the donors. In an earlier analysis of 587 of the donors, a V segment was called functional when productive rearrangements were above 56.7%, and segregating when the standard deviation between donors exceeded 5%. A statistical classification framework was developed to diagnose cytomegalovirus status using the catalog of TCR beta chain sequences. A later analysis assigned V and J genes by comparing TCR nucleotide sequences with IMGT/GENE-DB human TR gene sequences. In a later analysis, CDR3 sequences and most-parsimonious VDJ recombination scenarios were assigned using the TCRdist pipeline. In a later analysis, each TCR beta chain was defined by its CDR3 amino acid sequence together with its V-gene family, and reads without a unique V-gene family were excluded. In a later analysis, nearly 600 highly shared, low-generation-probability nucleotide sequences were removed to address suspected cross-contamination and a sequencing artifact. In a later analysis, a clonal expansion index was calculated for each public chain from normalized within-repertoire ranks of inferred template counts. In a later analysis, generation probabilities were computed using a VDJ recombination model fitted to out-of-frame rearrangements, and the results were checked against IGoR. Hypergeometric tests were used in a later analysis to score TCR-TCR, TCR-HLA and TCR-CMV co-occurrence, with a repertoire-size bias correction applied to the TCR pairs. A later analysis estimated false discovery rates by permuting HLA or CMV assignments 20 times. In a later analysis, co-occurring TCRs were grouped with DBSCAN, and TCRdist sequence similarity was added when clustering was performed within HLA-allele-positive subsets. Repertoires with fewer than 30,000 or more than 120,000 public chains were left out of co-occurrence clustering, as were about five repertoires with anomalous nucleotide sharing. TCRdb carries this immuneACCESS record with in-frame sequences only. Its versions omit some clonotypes, under half of them owing to an unresolved V gene in the studies checked, with the rest unexplained. V and J calls and clone size follow that table, whereas D and trimming were derived from the DNA. The sample includes about 190,000 clones, with 60% to 80% observed a single time. The ten most abundant clones make up 1.6% of the sample.

The chain joins TRBV5-1 to TRBJ2-7, with TRBD1 identical over 7 junction bases. Sequencing was done on a sample of PBMCs. The sequence came from a woman aged 18-29 years in good health and CMV-seronegative. In nucleotide form, the sequence is TGCGCCAGCAGCTTGGCGACAGGGTACTACGAGCAGTACTTC. This yields the protein CASSLATGYYEQYF. The full variable domain, with segments outside the CDR3 supplied by the reference TRBV5-1 and TRBJ2-7 proteins, appears as KAGVTQTPRYLIKTRGQQVTLSCSPISGHRSVSWYQQTPGQGLQFLFEYFSETQRNKGNFPGRFSGRQFSNSRSEMNVSTLELGDSALYLCASSLATGYYEQYFGPGTRLTVT.